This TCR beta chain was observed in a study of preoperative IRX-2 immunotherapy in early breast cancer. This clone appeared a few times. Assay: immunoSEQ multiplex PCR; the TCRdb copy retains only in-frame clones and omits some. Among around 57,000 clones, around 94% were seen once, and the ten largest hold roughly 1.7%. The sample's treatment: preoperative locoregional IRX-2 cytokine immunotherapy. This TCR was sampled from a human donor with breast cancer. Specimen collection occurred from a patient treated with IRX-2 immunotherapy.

Here the CDR3 reads CASSGERGRHEQYF. Written as DNA, the CDR3 is TGTGCCAGCAGTGGAGAGAGGGGGCGGCACGAGCAGTACTTC. The chain employs TRBV28 and TRBJ2-7; 7 nucleotides align to TRBD1. Trimming cost V 5 bases and J 5 bases; bases outside gene matches: 9. CDR1 is MDHEN, CDR2 SYDVKM, per germline. The CDR3 extends over 14 amino acids.